This entry concerns a single T cell receptor (beta chain). As yet, its antigen is unknown. Regarding treatment: treatment-naive control, cytoreductive nephrectomy. Germline CDR1 SGHRS, CDR2 YFSETQ. The junction had 9 bases not matched to a gene; V was cut back by 3 bases and J by 5 bases. This CDR3 contains 15 residues. This specimen comes from a study of radiation and T cells in renal cell carcinoma. The assay was immunoSEQ multiplex PCR, and TCRdb's table has in-frame clones only and misses some. This table has about 15,000 clones, over 50% appearing once. Study results and caveats: Irradiated tumors had higher TCR clonality than control tumors.

The receptor comes from a man aged 50 or older with renal cell carcinoma. Sample: tumor tissue, taken from a patient whose treatment was nephrectomy without radiotherapy. The V gene is TRBV5-1, the J gene TRBJ2-5; 8 bases fit TRBD2. The CDR3 region is CASSSGTSPAETQYF. CDR3 in DNA: TGCGCCAGCAGCTCCGGGACTAGTCCCGCCGAGACCCAGTACTTC. Filled out from reference TRBV5-1 and TRBJ2-5, the complete variable domain reads KAGVTQTPRYLIKTRGQQVTLSCSPISGHRSVSWYQQTPGQGLQFLFEYFSETQRNKGNFPGRFSGRQFSNSRSEMNVSTLELGDSALYLCASSSGTSPAETQYFGPGTRLLVL.